One and the same sample provided the 3 T cell receptor beta chains below, sequenced in a study of PD-1 blockade in classical Hodgkin lymphoma. All patients experienced relapse after autologous stem cell transplantation, and brentuximab vedotin exposure was variable. TCRdb's copy holds only in-frame clones and misses some; the assay was immunoSEQ multiplex PCR. The sample yields some 93,000 clones, over 85% seen once. Specimen: peripheral blood mononuclear cells (PBMCs), collected at baseline. The receptors shown here come from a human donor with classical Hodgkin lymphoma.

This clone was recorded once. The DNA for the CDR3 is TGTGCCAGCAGCTTAGAGGGACTGCCGGAAACAACAATATATTTT. Its translation is CASSLEGLPETTIYF. The gene calls are TRBV11-2 and TRBJ1-3, with D possibly matching TRBD1 (5 bases). Germline V gene lookup returns CDR1 SGHAT and CDR2 FQNNGV. The V gene lost 0 bases and the J gene lost 13 bases, with 19 bases spanning the gap. The CDR3 spans 15 residues. Together with reference TRBV11-2 and TRBJ1-3, the CDR3 gives the full variable domain: EAGVAQSPRYKIIEKRQSVAFWCNPISGHATLYWYQQILGQGPKLLIQFQNNGVVDDSQLPKDRFSAERLKGVDSTLKIQPAKLEDSAVYLCASSLEGLPETTIYFGEGSWLTVV.

V usage is TRBV4-1 and J usage is TRBJ1-2; possible D gene TRBD1, 5 bases. Germline CDR1 reads MGHRA; CDR2 reads YSYEKL. The ends were cut back, 1 base at V and 5 bases at J, with 11 bases in the middle. The CDR3 extends over 14 amino acids. CDR3 protein: CASSQGSQGYGYTF. The CDR3 DNA sequence: TGCGCCAGCAGCCAAGGGTCGCAGGGATATGGCTACACCTTC.

The table lists this clone with a count of one. The V gene is TRBV5-1, the J gene TRBJ2-3; 8 bases agree with TRBD1. CDR1 SGHRS and CDR2 YFSETQ come from the germline V gene. V shed 4 bases and J 2 bases; nucleotides not matched to a gene: 12. The CDR3 spans 17 residues. The CDR3, as DNA: TGCGCCAGCAGCACGGAGACAGGGGTACAATACACAGATACGCAGTATTTT. Translation gives CASSTETGVQYTDTQYF.